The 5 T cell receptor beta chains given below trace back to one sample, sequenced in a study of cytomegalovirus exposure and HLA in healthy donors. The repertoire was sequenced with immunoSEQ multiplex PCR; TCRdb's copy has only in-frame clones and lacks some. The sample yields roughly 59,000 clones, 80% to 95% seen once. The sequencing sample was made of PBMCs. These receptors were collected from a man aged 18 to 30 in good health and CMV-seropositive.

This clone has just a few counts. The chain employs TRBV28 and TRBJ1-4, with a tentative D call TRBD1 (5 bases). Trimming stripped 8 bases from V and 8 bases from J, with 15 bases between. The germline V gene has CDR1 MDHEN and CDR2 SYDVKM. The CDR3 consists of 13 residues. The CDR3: CASQGPGDEKLFF. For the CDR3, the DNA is TGTGCCAGCCAAGGCCCGGGGGACGAAAAACTGTTTTTT.

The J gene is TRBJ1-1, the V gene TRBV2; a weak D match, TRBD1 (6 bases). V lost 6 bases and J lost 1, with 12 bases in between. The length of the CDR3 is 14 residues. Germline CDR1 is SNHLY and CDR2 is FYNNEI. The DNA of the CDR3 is TGTGCCAGCAGATTCCAGGGGCCGAACACTGAAGCTTTCTTT. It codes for CASRFQGPNTEAFF.

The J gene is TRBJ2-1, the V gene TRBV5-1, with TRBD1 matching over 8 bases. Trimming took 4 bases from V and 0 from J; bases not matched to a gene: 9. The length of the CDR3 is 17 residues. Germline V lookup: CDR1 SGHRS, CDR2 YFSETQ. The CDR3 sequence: CASSQGQGRSSYNEQFF. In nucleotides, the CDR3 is TGCGCCAGCAGCCAAGGACAGGGCCGAAGCTCCTACAATGAGCAGTTCTTC.

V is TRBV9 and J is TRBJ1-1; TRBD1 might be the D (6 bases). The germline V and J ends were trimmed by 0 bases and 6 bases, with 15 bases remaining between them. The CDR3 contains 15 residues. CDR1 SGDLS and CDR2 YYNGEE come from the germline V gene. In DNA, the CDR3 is TGTGCCAGCAGCGTAGGGGGGGGGCTTAACGCTGAAGCTTTCTTT. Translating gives CASSVGGGLNAEAFF.

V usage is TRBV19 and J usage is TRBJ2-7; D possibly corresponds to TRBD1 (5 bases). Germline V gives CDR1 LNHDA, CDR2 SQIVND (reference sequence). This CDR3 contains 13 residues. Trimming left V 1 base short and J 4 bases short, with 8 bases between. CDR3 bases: TGTGCCAGTAGTATAGGAAGGGGATACGAGCAGTACTTC. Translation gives CASSIGRGYEQYF.